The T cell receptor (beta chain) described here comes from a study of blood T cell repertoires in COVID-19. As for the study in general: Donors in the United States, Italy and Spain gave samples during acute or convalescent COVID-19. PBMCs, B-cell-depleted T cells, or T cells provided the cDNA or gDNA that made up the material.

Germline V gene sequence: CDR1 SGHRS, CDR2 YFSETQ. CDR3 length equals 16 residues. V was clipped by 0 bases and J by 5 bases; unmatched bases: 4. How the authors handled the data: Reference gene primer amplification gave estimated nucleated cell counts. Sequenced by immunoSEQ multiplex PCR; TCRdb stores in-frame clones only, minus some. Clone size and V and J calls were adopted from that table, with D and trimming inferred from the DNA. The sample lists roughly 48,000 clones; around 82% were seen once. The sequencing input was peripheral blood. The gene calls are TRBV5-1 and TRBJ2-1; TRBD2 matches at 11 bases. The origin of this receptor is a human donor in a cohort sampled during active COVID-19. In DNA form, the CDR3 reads TGCGCCAGCAGCTTGGCTTTACTAGCGGGGGACAATGAGCAGTTCTTC. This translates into CASSLALLAGDNEQFF.